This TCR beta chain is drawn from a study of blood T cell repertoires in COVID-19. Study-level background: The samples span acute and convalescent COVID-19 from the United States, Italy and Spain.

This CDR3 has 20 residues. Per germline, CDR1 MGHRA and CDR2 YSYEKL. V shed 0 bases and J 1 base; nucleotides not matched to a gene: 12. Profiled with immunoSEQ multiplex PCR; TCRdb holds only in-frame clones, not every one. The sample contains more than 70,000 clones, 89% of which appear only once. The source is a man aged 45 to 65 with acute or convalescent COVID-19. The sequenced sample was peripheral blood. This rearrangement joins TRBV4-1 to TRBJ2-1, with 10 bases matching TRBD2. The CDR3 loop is CASSQERLAGAPGSYNEQFF. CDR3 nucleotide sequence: TGCGCCAGCAGCCAAGAAAGGCTAGCGGGGGCCCCGGGATCCTACAATGAGCAGTTCTTC.